This T cell receptor beta chain was sequenced for a study of blood T cells in healthy people across ages. Overall study results and limits: A greater number of naive CD4+ cells and higher diversity distinguished long-lived donors from aged donors.

In regard to this clonotype: Its antigen is undetermined.

Through a sample-barcoded 5' primer and a J-beta primer mix, a second PCR was run for roughly 6 to 11 cycles. TCRdb reprocessed the 5' RACE reads with MiXCR, giving one entry per CDR3 protein. This sample has some 640,000 distinct CDR3 sequences, with around 48% found just once. The sequence derives from a woman in her sixties or seventies in good health. Sample: blood.

DNA for the CDR3: TGTGCCATCAGCTCAGGGGCTGGGGCCAACGTCCTGACTTTC. Its translation is CAISSGAGANVLTF. The chain recombines TRBV10-3 with TRBJ2-6, with D possibly matching TRBD1 (6 bases). From germline, CDR1 is ENHRY and CDR2 SYGVKD. The V end was cut by 6 bases, the J end by 2 bases, with 8 bases between. The CDR3 runs 14 residues.